This T cell receptor (beta chain) was profiled in a study of beta chain features in type 1 diabetes. For the study at large: In age, gender and cell yields, patients were similar to healthy donors. Whole-study findings and limits: Moderate but significant shortening of TCRB CDR3s was recorded in all four CD4+ subsets from Type 1 diabetes patients. Possibly, sequencing cDNA over-represented cells that had high TCR expression levels.

Donors contributed one heparinised blood draw apiece, averaging about 116 mL. Sorting with CD45RO/CCR7/CD25/CD127/CD95/CD27 yielded naive, central memory, regulatory and stem-like memory CD4+ cells. The study reverse transcribed the entire isolated RNA, so it sequenced expressed TCRB transcripts. Repertoires were generated with immunoSEQ multiplex PCR, while TCRdb's copy carries only in-frame clones and drops some. The sample has about 640,000 clones, around an eighth seen once. J lost 0 bases, V lost 7 bases, and 9 bases had no gene match. This CDR3 spans 15 amino acids. Germline V gene lookup returns CDR1 SNHLY and CDR2 FYNNEI. Regarding this clone: The antigen is undetermined.

The TCR comes from a man under 40 with type 1 diabetes. The sequencing sample was made of naive CD4+ T cells from blood. This chain links TRBV2 with TRBJ2-7, with 7 positions matching TRBD1. The CDR3 nucleotides are TGTGCCAGCACCACGGACAGGACGAGCTCCTACGAGCAGTACTTC. Translating gives CASTTDRTSSYEQYF.